This TCR beta chain was identified in a study of cytomegalovirus exposure and HLA in healthy donors. PCR involved 60 Vbeta and 13 Jbeta primers. The assay was immunoSEQ multiplex PCR, and TCRdb's table has in-frame clones only and misses some. The table shows more than 110,000 clones, with about 75% occurring only once. The CDR3 is 14 residues long. Trimming at V came to 1 base and at J to 4 bases, leaving 1 base not matched to a gene. Per the germline V gene, CDR1 is KGHSH and CDR2 is LQKENI. The genes are TRBV18 and TRBJ2-3; TRBD2 matches at 8 bases. This TCR came from a man between 18 and 29 years old in good health and CMV-seronegative. Material for sequencing was PBMCs. The CDR3 DNA is TGTGCCAGCTCACCACAGCGGGAGTCAGATACGCAGTATTTT. It is translated as CASSPQRESDTQYF.